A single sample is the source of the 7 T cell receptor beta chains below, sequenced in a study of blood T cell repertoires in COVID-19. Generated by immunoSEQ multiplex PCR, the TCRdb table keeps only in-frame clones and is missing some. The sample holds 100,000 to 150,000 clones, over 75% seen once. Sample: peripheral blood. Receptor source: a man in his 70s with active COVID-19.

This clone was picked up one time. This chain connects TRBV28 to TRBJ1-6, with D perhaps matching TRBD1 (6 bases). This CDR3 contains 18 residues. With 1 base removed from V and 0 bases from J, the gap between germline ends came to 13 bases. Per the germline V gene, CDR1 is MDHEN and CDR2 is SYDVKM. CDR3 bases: TGTGCCAGCAGTTTATCGACAGGTCTCGGCTCCTATAATTCACCCCTCCACTTT. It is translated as CASSLSTGLGSYNSPLHF.

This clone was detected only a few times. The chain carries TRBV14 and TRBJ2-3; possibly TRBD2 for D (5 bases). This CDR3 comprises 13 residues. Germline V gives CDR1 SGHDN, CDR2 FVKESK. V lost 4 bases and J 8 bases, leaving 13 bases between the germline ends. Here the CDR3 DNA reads TGTGCCAGCAGCCCTTTTGATGGAGGTACGCAGTATTTT. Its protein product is CASSPFDGGTQYF. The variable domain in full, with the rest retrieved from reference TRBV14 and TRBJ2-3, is EAGVTQFPSHSVIEKGQTVTLRCDPISGHDNLYWYRRVMGKEIKFLLHFVKESKQDESGMPNNRFLAERTGGTYSTLKVQPAELEDSGVYFCASSPFDGGTQYFGPGTRLTVL.

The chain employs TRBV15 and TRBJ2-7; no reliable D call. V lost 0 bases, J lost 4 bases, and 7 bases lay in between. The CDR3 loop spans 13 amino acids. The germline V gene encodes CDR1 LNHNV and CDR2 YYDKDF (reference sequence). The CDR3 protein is CATSRENSYEQYF. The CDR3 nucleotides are TGTGCCACCAGCAGAGAAAATTCTTACGAGCAGTACTTC.

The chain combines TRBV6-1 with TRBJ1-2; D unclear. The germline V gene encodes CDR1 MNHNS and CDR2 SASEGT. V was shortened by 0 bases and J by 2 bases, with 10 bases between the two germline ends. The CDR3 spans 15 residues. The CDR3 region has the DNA TGTGCCAGCAGTGAAGCCGGAGGAGGGAACTATGGCTACACCTTC. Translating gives CASSEAGGGNYGYTF.

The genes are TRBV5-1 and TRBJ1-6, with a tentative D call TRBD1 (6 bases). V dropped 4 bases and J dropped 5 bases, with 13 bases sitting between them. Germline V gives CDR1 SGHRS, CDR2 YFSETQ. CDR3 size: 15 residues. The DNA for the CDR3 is TGCGCCAGCAGCCCGGGACACCAAGATAATTCACCCCTCCACTTT. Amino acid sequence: CASSPGHQDNSPLHF.

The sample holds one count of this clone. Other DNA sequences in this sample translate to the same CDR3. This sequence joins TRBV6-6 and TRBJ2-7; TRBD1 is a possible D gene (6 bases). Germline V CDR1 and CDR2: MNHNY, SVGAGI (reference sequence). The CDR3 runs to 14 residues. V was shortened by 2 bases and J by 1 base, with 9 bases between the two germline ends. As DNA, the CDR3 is TGTGCCAGCAGTTACGGTCAGGGGTCCTACGAGCAGTACTTC. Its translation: CASSYGQGSYEQYF.

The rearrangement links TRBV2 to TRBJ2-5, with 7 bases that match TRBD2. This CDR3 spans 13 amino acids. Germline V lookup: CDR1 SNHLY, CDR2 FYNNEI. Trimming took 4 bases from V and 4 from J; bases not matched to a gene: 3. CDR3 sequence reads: CASSGTSLETQYF. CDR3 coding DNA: TGTGCCAGCAGTGGGACTAGTTTAGAGACCCAGTACTTC.